This TCR beta chain appears in the sequencing data of a study of blood T cell repertoires in COVID-19. Across the study: From T cells, B-cell-depleted T cells, or PBMCs came the material, which was cDNA or gDNA.

The V gene end was trimmed by 0 bases and the J gene end by 4 bases; junction bases not matched to a gene: 1. The CDR3 has 15 residues. Germline V gives CDR1 LNHNV, CDR2 YYDKDF (reference sequence). TCRdb's copy holds only in-frame clones and misses some; the assay was immunoSEQ multiplex PCR. The sample lists approximately 100,000 clones; roughly 87% were seen once. This clone was counted only a few times. The specimen sequenced was peripheral blood. The chain couples TRBV15 to TRBJ1-5; 9 bases fit TRBD1. The clonotype originates from a man aged 50-60 years in a cohort sampled during active COVID-19. CDR3 nucleotides: TGTGCCACCAGCAGAGAAGGGACAGGGAATCAGCCCCAGCATTTT. Translating it yields CATSREGTGNQPQHF.